This passage covers 26 T cell receptor beta chains from one sample sequenced in a study of Graves' ophthalmopathy and Graves' hyperthyroidism. Amplifying from RNA transcripts, the study obtained TCR beta CDR3 regions. HTBI primers were employed in first-round RT-PCR, then a second-round multiplex PCR followed. Via MiXCR, TCRdb re-called the multiplex PCR reads, giving one row per CDR3 protein. The table lists over 650,000 distinct CDR3 sequences, just over 40% of them singletons. Source material: peripheral blood. The receptors were sampled from an adult man with Graves' ophthalmopathy.

The chain carries TRBV7-2 and TRBJ1-5, with no clear D. Trimming stripped 3 bases from V and 8 bases from J, with 8 bases between. CDR1 and CDR2 (germline): SGHTA, FQGNSA. This CDR3 has 12 residues. In DNA form, the CDR3 reads TGTGCCAGCAGCTTCGTAGTGGAGCCCCAGCATTTT. Translating gives CASSFVVEPQHF. The full variable domain, completed using reference TRBV7-2 and TRBJ1-5, is GAGVSQSPSNKVTEKGKDVELRCDPISGHTALYWYRQSLGQGLEFLIYFQGNSAPDKSGLPSDRFSAERTGGSVSTLTIQRTQQEDSAVYLCASSFVVEPQHFGDGTRLSIL.

There are many counts of this clonotype. The chain is built from TRBV3-1 and TRBJ2-6, with D hard to call. Per germline, CDR1 LGHDT and CDR2 YNNKEL (reference sequence). Trimming pared 3 bases from V and 0 bases from J, leaving 3 bases between. The CDR3 spans 14 residues. The CDR3 spells CASSHVSGANVLTF. The CDR3 DNA follows: TGTGCCAGCAGCCATGTCTCTGGGGCCAACGTCCTGACTTTC.

The sample holds many counts of this clonotype. CDR3: CASSLMSRDTGELFF. Written as DNA, the CDR3 is TGTGCCAGCAGCTTAATGAGCAGAGACACCGGGGAGCTGTTTTTT. The chain combines TRBV7-3 with TRBJ2-2, with D uncertain. Germline CDR1 and CDR2: SGHTA and FQGTGA. The CDR3 runs 15 residues. The V end was cut by 1 base, the J end by 3 bases, with 9 bases between.

In this sample, this clonotype turned up many times. The gene calls are TRBV29-1 and TRBJ1-5; 7 nucleotides match TRBD1. Germline assignment: CDR1 SQVTM and CDR2 ANQGSEA. The CDR3 has 13 residues. The ends lost 5 bases at V and 3 bases at J; junction bases unmatched: 4. As DNA, the CDR3 is TGCAGCGTTAGGACAGGCTCCAATCAGCCCCAGCATTTT. Its translation is CSVRTGSNQPQHF.

This clonotype was detected ten times or more. CDR3 in amino acids: CASSHGSYGYTF. In DNA, the CDR3 is TGTGCCAGCAGCCACGGCAGCTATGGCTACACCTTC. The chain uses TRBV14 and TRBJ1-2; D gene ambiguous. The V gene lost 3 bases and the J gene lost 4 bases, with 6 bases spanning the gap. The CDR3 is made up of 12 amino acids. The germline V gene has CDR1 SGHDN and CDR2 FVKESK.

The sample holds many counts of this clonotype. V usage is TRBV2 and J usage is TRBJ1-5; D unclear. The V end was cut by 3 bases, the J end by 6 bases, with 3 bases between. CDR1 is SNHLY and CDR2 is FYNNEI in the germline V gene. The CDR3 is 11 amino acids. The CDR3 DNA reads as TGTGCCAGCAGTGATAGTCAGCCCCAGCATTTT. Its protein is CASSDSQPQHF.

In this sample, this clonotype turned up many times. The chain combines TRBV20-1 with TRBJ1-5; D gene uncertain. CDR1 and CDR2 from the germline V gene are DFQATT and SNEGSKA (reference sequence). This CDR3 comprises 15 residues. V was pared by 5 bases and J by 0 bases, with 14 bases between. DNA of the CDR3: TGCAGTGCTGCCGGGCTCCCCAGTAGCAATCAGCCCCAGCATTTT. Residues: CSAAGLPSSNQPQHF.

In its sample, this clonotype was seen many times. The V and J genes are TRBV27 and TRBJ1-6; D possibly corresponds to TRBD1 (5 bases). The V end lost 3 bases, the J end lost 10 bases, and 10 bases lay between the germline ends. Germline V gene lookup returns CDR1 MNHEY and CDR2 SMNVEV (reference sequence). There are 13 residues in the CDR3. The CDR3 region is CASSFQGRSPLHF. CDR3 in DNA: TGTGCCAGCAGTTTTCAGGGACGATCACCCCTCCACTTT.

V usage is TRBV2 and J usage is TRBJ2-5; 9 nucleotides match TRBD1. Germline CDR1 is SNHLY and CDR2 is FYNNEI. V dropped 6 bases and J dropped 7; count of bases not matched to a gene: 3. This CDR3 spans 12 amino acids. The CDR3 loop reads CASRPGQGTQYF. CDR3 coding DNA: TGTGCCAGCAGACCGGGACAGGGGACCCAGTACTTC.

Concerning this clonotype itself: A much more abundant neighbour one base away suggests this may be a read error. This rearrangement joins TRBV19 to TRBJ1-2; TRBD1 matches 8 bases. J gave up 7 bases and V 7 bases, and 5 bases lay outside the gene matches. The CDR3 runs 12 residues. Germline V gene data show CDR1 as LNHDA and CDR2 as SQIVND (reference sequence). In DNA form, the CDR3 reads TGTGCCAGTACCGATACAGGGGGTGGCTACACCTTC. Protein sequence: CASTDTGGGYTF.

There are many counts of this clonotype. The V and J genes are TRBV29-1 and TRBJ1-1; D is uncertain. This CDR3 contains 11 residues. The V end lost 7 bases, the J end lost 3 bases, and 9 bases lay between the germline ends. Germline-derived CDR1 and CDR2 are SQVTM and ANQGSEA. Here the CDR3 reads CSATGYTEAFF. DNA of the CDR3: TGCAGCGCCACCGGGTACACTGAAGCTTTCTTT.

This chain joins TRBV15 and TRBJ2-7; TRBD1 aligns across 9 bases. Germline V CDR1 and CDR2: LNHNV, YYDKDF (reference sequence). The CDR3 runs to 14 residues. V was clipped by 3 bases and J by 3 bases; unmatched bases: 3. The CDR3 loop is CATSSLGQGYEQYF. CDR3 DNA sequence: TGTGCCACCAGCAGCTTGGGACAGGGCTACGAGCAGTACTTC.

Only a few counts were recorded for this clonotype. The chain has TRBV10-3 and TRBJ2-7, with D perhaps given as TRBD1 or TRBD2 (6 bases each). The ends were cut back, 8 bases at V and 1 base at J, with 9 bases in the middle. CDR1 ENHRY and CDR2 SYGVKD come from the germline V gene. CDR3 length: 12 amino acids. The CDR3 reads CAIRGQSYEQYF. The CDR3 DNA reads as TGTGCCATCCGGGGGCAGTCCTACGAGCAGTACTTC.

The genes are TRBV2 and TRBJ2-5, with 13 bases matching TRBD2. The germline V gene encodes CDR1 SNHLY and CDR2 FYNNEI. The CDR3 runs 16 residues. J gave up 4 bases and V 4 bases, and 6 bases lay outside the gene matches. This CDR3 is CASSGTSGSVLETQYF. CDR3 DNA sequence: TGTGCCAGCAGTGGGACTAGCGGGAGCGTTCTAGAGACCCAGTACTTC.

The chain uses TRBV20-1 and TRBJ2-7; TRBD2 matches 7 bases. The trim removed 2 bases at V and 6 bases at J, leaving 16 bases unmatched. The V gene's germline CDR1 is DFQATT and CDR2 SNEGSKA (reference sequence). This CDR3 spans 16 amino acids. In DNA form, the CDR3 reads TGCAGTGCTAGAAGACAAACGGGATTTACGGGGGGCGAGCAGTACTTC. Translation gives CSARRQTGFTGGEQYF.

This clonotype was detected only once. A much larger clone lies a single base off, so this may be a read error. The CDR3 reads CASSLDGVTKETRYF. In DNA, the CDR3 is TGCGCCAGCAGCTTGGATGGGGTTACCAAGGAGACCCGGTACTTC. The gene calls are TRBV5-1 and TRBJ2-5; D not resolved. The CDR3 spans 15 residues. Germline V gene sequence: CDR1 SGHRS, CDR2 YFSETQ.

This clonotype has at least ten counts. The chain uses TRBV5-4 and TRBJ2-5; D possibly corresponds to TRBD2 (5 bases). V was clipped by 0 bases and J by 3 bases, with 9 bases between them. CDR1 is SGHNT and CDR2 is YYREEE in the germline V gene (reference sequence). The CDR3 covers 14 residues. DNA for the CDR3: TGTGCCAGCAGCTTGGCCTCCGGGGAAGAGACCCAGTACTTC. As protein: CASSLASGEETQYF.

This clonotype was recorded at least ten times. The V and J genes are TRBV29-1 and TRBJ1-4; 7 bases are a match to TRBD1. Germline CDR1 reads SQVTM; CDR2 reads ANQGSEA. The CDR3 contains 13 residues. J gave up 5 bases and V 5 bases, and 5 bases lay outside the gene matches. The CDR3 reads CSVWTGGNEKLFF. DNA of the CDR3: TGCAGCGTTTGGACAGGAGGAAATGAAAAACTGTTTTTT.

The chain is built from TRBV2 and TRBJ1-2; TRBD1 matches 7 bases. This CDR3 contains 17 residues. Germline CDR1 is SNHLY and CDR2 is FYNNEI. The V segment lost 4 bases and the J segment 0 bases; nucleotides outside the gene matches: 11. The CDR3 here is CASSAGTVLRTNYGYTF. In nucleotides, the CDR3 is TGTGCCAGCAGTGCCGGGACAGTCTTACGAACTAACTATGGCTACACCTTC.

The rearrangement joins TRBV7-7 to TRBJ2-3; 11 bases agree with TRBD2. This CDR3 contains 15 residues. Germline V lookup: CDR1 SSHAT, CDR2 FNYEAQ (reference sequence). The V segment lost 7 bases and the J segment 6 bases; nucleotides outside the gene matches: 9. CDR3 DNA: TGTGCCAGCAAAAATAGCGGGAGGGCCGAGGATACGCAGTATTTT. Its translation is CASKNSGRAEDTQYF.

The rearrangement links TRBV7-8 to TRBJ2-6, with 9 bases that match TRBD1. Germline lookup yields CDR1 SGHVS and CDR2 FQNEAQ. This CDR3 comprises 17 residues. V was clipped by 5 bases and J by 0 bases; unmatched bases: 5. This chain's CDR3 is CASSPGTGISGANVLTF. As DNA, the CDR3 is TGTGCCAGCAGCCCCGGGACAGGGATCTCTGGGGCCAACGTCCTGACTTTC.

The chain has TRBV9 and TRBJ2-7, with 10 bases identical to TRBD1. V lost 4 bases and J lost 0; bases outside the gene matches: 4. Germline V gene data show CDR1 as SGDLS and CDR2 as YYNGEE. The CDR3 has 15 amino acids. The CDR3 here is CASSKDRGSSYEQYF. The CDR3 bases are TGTGCCAGCAGCAAGGACAGGGGGAGCTCCTACGAGCAGTACTTC.

This clonotype was picked up a small number of times. The V gene is TRBV6-6, the J gene TRBJ1-5; 7 nucleotides align to TRBD1. The CDR3 has 15 residues. The ends lost 4 bases at V and 7 bases at J; junction bases unmatched: 10. Germline-derived CDR1 and CDR2 are MNHNY and SVGAGI (reference sequence). This CDR3 is CASSSGTEGGQPQHF. The CDR3 bases are TGTGCCAGCAGTTCCGGGACAGAGGGAGGACAGCCCCAGCATTTT.

Comments on this clonotype: A read error is possible here, since a much larger clone lies one base away. The chain uses TRBV5-4 and TRBJ2-5, with D possibly TRBD2 on 6 matching bases. Germline V gene sequence: CDR1 SGHNT, CDR2 YYREEE (reference sequence). CDR3 length: 14 residues. Deletions cut 1 base from V and 9 bases from J, with 16 bases between. Here the CDR3 reads CASSLMGGLKAQYF. The DNA of the CDR3 is TGTGCCAGCAGCTTGATGGGGGGATTGAAGGCCCAGTACTTC.

This clonotype has more than one count but fewer than ten. This rearrangement joins TRBV11-3 to TRBJ2-7; 11 bases are a match to TRBD2. V shed 4 bases and J 7 bases; nucleotides not matched to a gene: 12. Germline loops: CDR1 SGHNT, CDR2 YENEEA. This CDR3 comprises 16 residues. DNA of the CDR3: TGTGCCAGCAGCTCCCGACTAGCGGGGACCGGTTGGGAGCAGTACTTC. Protein: CASSSRLAGTGWEQYF.

V and J are TRBV10-3 and TRBJ1-2; possibly TRBD1 for D (5 bases). Germline assignment: CDR1 ENHRY and CDR2 SYGVKD. CDR3 length: 14 amino acids. Trimming took off 0 bases at V and 6 bases at J, with 11 bases between the two ends. CDR3 residues: CAISESAGGNGYTF. CDR3 nucleotide sequence: TGTGCCATCAGTGAGTCGGCGGGGGGGAATGGCTACACCTTC.